These 22 T cell receptor beta chains were sequenced from one sample in a study of T cell responses to AZD1222 COVID-19 vaccine. TCRdb keeps only in-frame clones here, not all; method: immunoSEQ multiplex PCR. This table holds over 100,000 clones, 85% to 90% found once. Sequencing was performed on peripheral blood, taken on day 0 of AZD1222 vaccination. These receptors were obtained from an adult in good health.

The chain links TRBV7-2 to TRBJ2-7; 9 nucleotides agree with TRBD2. The CDR3 spans 17 residues. Looked up from germline, CDR1 is SGHTA and CDR2 is FQGNSA. V lost 5 bases to trimming and J lost 0 bases; unmatched junction nucleotides: 11. DNA of the CDR3: TGTGCCAGCAGCCCCCGGTGGAGCGGGGGGAGCTCCTACGAGCAGTACTTC. Protein sequence: CASSPRWSGGSSYEQYF.

The CDR3 nucleotides read TGTGCCAGCAGTGAAGCCAACTCTGGGGCCAACGTCCTGACTTTC. Amino acid sequence: CASSEANSGANVLTF. The rearrangement links TRBV6-1 to TRBJ2-6; D remains ambiguous. Trimming stripped 0 bases from V and 0 bases from J, with 3 bases between. The CDR3 length is 15 residues. The V gene's germline CDR1 is MNHNS and CDR2 SASEGT.

The chain is built from TRBV12-3 or TRBV12-4 and TRBJ1-2, with 7 bases matching TRBD1. The junction had 2 bases not matched to a gene; V was cut back by 6 bases and J by 4 bases. This CDR3 spans 12 amino acids. Written as DNA, the CDR3 is TGTGCCAGCAGCACAGGGGTCTATGGCTACACCTTC. Translating gives CASSTGVYGYTF.

This clone was found a few times. The chain uses TRBV5-6 and TRBJ2-1; TRBD2 matches at 7 bases. This CDR3 region has 16 residues. V trimming: 0 bases; J trimming: 7 bases; junction bases outside the gene matches: 10. Germline V gene lookup returns CDR1 SGHDT and CDR2 YYEEEE. The CDR3 nucleotides are TGTGCCAGCAGCTTGGTGGGGCGGGAGCGGAAGAATGAGCAGTTCTTC. This sequence encodes CASSLVGRERKNEQFF.

This chain links TRBV12-5 with TRBJ2-1; tentatively, D is TRBD2 (5 bases). CDR1 is LGHNT and CDR2 is FRNRAP in the germline V gene. The CDR3 consists of 18 residues. V gave up 3 bases and J gave up 0 bases, with 18 bases separating them. The CDR3 coding sequence is TGTGCTAGTGGTTTCTACCTAGCAGTGAGAAGCTCCTACAATGAGCAGTTCTTC. It encodes CASGFYLAVRSSYNEQFF.

The chain joins TRBV2 to TRBJ1-3, with D perhaps matching TRBD1 (5 bases). The germline gives CDR1 SNHLY, CDR2 FYNNEI. Trimming shortened V by 7 bases and J by 2 bases, and 15 bases separated the two germline ends. This CDR3 spans 15 amino acids. Here the CDR3 reads CASTPIGAAGNTIYF. For the CDR3, the DNA is TGTGCCAGCACCCCTATTGGGGCCGCTGGAAACACCATATATTTT.

The chain employs TRBV29-1 and TRBJ1-1; D not resolved. CDR3 length equals 12 residues. Germline V gives CDR1 SQVTM, CDR2 ANQGSEA. Trimming cost V 4 bases and J 0 bases, with 6 bases left between them. This chain's CDR3 is CSVAHMNTEAFF. In DNA, the CDR3 is TGCAGCGTTGCACACATGAACACTGAAGCTTTCTTT.

The chain uses TRBV6-5 and TRBJ2-1; TRBD2 agrees at 9 bases. The germline gives CDR1 MNHEY, CDR2 SVGAGI. With V trimmed by 6 bases and J by 7 bases, 7 bases remained unmatched. The CDR3 extends over 14 amino acids. This CDR3 reads CASRLAGVVNEQFF. The CDR3 nucleotides read TGTGCCAGCAGATTAGCGGGAGTTGTAAATGAGCAGTTCTTC.

This chain links TRBV5-1 with TRBJ2-3; 13 bases are shared with TRBD2. The germline V gene has CDR1 SGHRS and CDR2 YFSETQ. With V trimmed by 3 bases and J by 4 bases, 14 bases remained unmatched. CDR3 length equals 19 residues. The CDR3 region is CASSSGLAGVSSYADTQYF. The CDR3 nucleotides are TGCGCCAGCAGCTCCGGACTAGCGGGAGTCTCCTCATACGCAGATACGCAGTATTTT.

The CDR3 DNA follows: TGTGCCAGCAGGGGTAACGAGCAGTACTTC. Residues: CASRGNEQYF. J is TRBJ2-7 and V is TRBV6-5; D gene uncertain. In germline, CDR1 is MNHEY, CDR2 SVGAGI. V shed 6 bases and J shed 5 bases, with 5 bases lying between them. The CDR3 is made up of 10 amino acids.

The chain uses TRBV7-2 and TRBJ1-5, with TRBD1 matching 7 bases. CDR1 and CDR2 from the germline V gene are SGHTA and FQGNSA. Losses at the gene ends were 5 bases for V and 7 bases for J; bases not matched to a gene: 5. The CDR3 has 13 amino acids. In DNA, the CDR3 is TGTGCCAGCAGCCCGAGGACAGGCCAGCCCCAGCATTTT. This codes for CASSPRTGQPQHF.

In DNA, the CDR3 is TGTGCCAGCAGTTTGCTACCGGGACAGCGGACTTTGAACACTGAAGCTTTCTTT. Its protein product is CASSLLPGQRTLNTEAFF. The rearrangement joins TRBV7-2 to TRBJ1-1; 7 nucleotides align to TRBD1. V was clipped by 6 bases and J by 0 bases; unmatched bases: 16. Germline V lookup: CDR1 SGHTA, CDR2 FQGNSA. The CDR3 spans 18 residues.

The genes are TRBV7-8 and TRBJ1-1; D is perhaps TRBD1 (6 bases). Germline CDR1 reads SGHVS; CDR2 reads FQNEAQ. The CDR3 is 16 residues long. V lost 5 bases to trimming and J lost 2 bases, with 18 bases between them. The CDR3 DNA follows: TGTGCCAGCAGCATTTCTTTCACAGGGCTTAACACTGAAGCTTTCTTT. Encoded protein: CASSISFTGLNTEAFF.

The chain joins TRBV2 to TRBJ2-5; no clear D. CDR1 and CDR2 (germline): SNHLY, FYNNEI. V lost 4 bases, J lost 1 base, and 1 base lay in between. The CDR3 sequence is 11 residues long. This CDR3 reads CASSVQETQYF. The DNA for the CDR3 is TGTGCCAGCAGTGTCCAAGAGACCCAGTACTTC.

The J gene is TRBJ2-7, the V gene TRBV24-1; 9 positions agree with TRBD1. The ends lost 4 bases at V and 1 base at J; junction bases unmatched: 13. Germline CDR1 and CDR2: KGHDR and SFDVKD. CDR3 length equals 18 residues. Here the CDR3 reads CATSDRSATGGGSYEQYF. The CDR3 region has the DNA TGTGCCACCAGTGACCGATCTGCGACAGGGGGGGGGTCCTACGAGCAGTACTTC.

The chain links TRBV25-1 to TRBJ1-1; no firm D call. V was trimmed by 5 bases and J by 3 bases, leaving 16 bases between them. The CDR3 spans 15 residues. Germline CDR1 reads MGHDK; CDR2 reads SYGVNS. The CDR3 loop is CASSPTRGRDTEAFF. The CDR3 DNA reads TGTGCCAGCAGTCCAACCCGAGGGCGGGACACTGAAGCTTTCTTT.

The genes are TRBV30 and TRBJ2-7, with a tentative D call TRBD1 (6 bases). The CDR3 has 14 residues. With 4 bases removed from V and 0 bases from J, the gap between germline ends came to 13 bases. Germline values: CDR1 GTSNPN, CDR2 SVGIG (reference sequence). The DNA of the CDR3 is TGTGCCTGGACCCCGGACAGCGTCTCCTACGAGCAGTACTTC. Protein product: CAWTPDSVSYEQYF.

The CDR3 DNA reads as TGTGCCAGCAGTCCTCCCCCCGCCGGAAACACTGAAGCTTTCTTT. Translated, it gives CASSPPPAGNTEAFF. The chain joins TRBV28 to TRBJ1-1; D remains unclear. The CDR3 spans 15 residues. The V end lost 5 bases, the J end lost 2 bases, and 15 bases lay between the germline ends. The germline V gene has CDR1 MDHEN and CDR2 SYDVKM.

The DNA of the CDR3 is TGTGCCAGTAGTATTCCGGCCTTAACAGGCGGGGACACCGGGGAGCTGTTTTTT. It encodes CASSIPALTGGDTGELFF. J is TRBJ2-2 and V is TRBV19, with D possibly being TRBD2 (6 bases). The CDR3 is made up of 18 amino acids. The V end lost 3 bases, the J end lost 3 bases, and 20 bases lay between the germline ends. The V gene's germline CDR1 is LNHDA and CDR2 SQIVND (reference sequence).

The chain has TRBV28 and TRBJ1-5; D might be TRBD1 (5 bases). Germline CDR1 MDHEN, CDR2 SYDVKM. CDR3 length: 13 amino acids. The germline V and J ends were trimmed by 8 bases and 3 bases, with 11 bases remaining between them. The CDR3 is CASGGGDNQPQHF. CDR3 nucleotide sequence: TGTGCCAGCGGGGGGGGAGACAATCAGCCCCAGCATTTT.

This chain joins TRBV19 and TRBJ1-3; D is uncertain. The CDR3 sequence is 13 residues long. Trimming removed 4 bases from V and 3 bases from J, with 7 bases in between. Germline CDR1 reads LNHDA; CDR2 reads SQIVND (reference sequence). The CDR3 spells CASSRGSGNTIYF. Here the CDR3 DNA reads TGTGCCAGTAGTAGGGGAAGTGGAAACACCATATATTTT.

The gene calls are TRBV5-6 and TRBJ1-2; D is possibly TRBD1 (5 bases). The CDR3 sequence is 13 residues long. The germline V and J ends were trimmed by 0 bases and 4 bases, with 7 bases remaining between them. Germline CDR1 and CDR2: SGHDT and YYEEEE. Here the CDR3 DNA reads TGTGCCAGCAGCTTGGACAGGTTCTATGGCTACACCTTC. Its protein is CASSLDRFYGYTF.